This TCR beta chain is from a study of blood T cells in healthy people across ages. This clonotype occurred a few times. Its antigen remains unidentified. Through a sample-barcoded 5' primer and a J-beta primer mix, a second PCR was run for about 7 to 12 cycles. TCRdb recomputed calls from the 5' RACE reads with MiXCR, one row per CDR3 protein. The table lists 1.5 million to 2 million distinct CDR3 sequences, 28% of them singletons. Staff drew around 10 milliliters of peripheral blood from each donor. In germline, CDR1 is DFQATT, CDR2 SNEGSKA (reference sequence). Trimming took 6 bases from V and 8 from J; bases not matched to a gene: 12. This CDR3 has 15 amino acids. Whole-study findings and limits: Per million T cells, the diversity of TCR beta decreased roughly linearly as age advanced.

This receptor was taken from a woman under 40 in good health. The sequencing input was blood. The chain links TRBV20-1 to TRBJ2-1; 11 positions agree with TRBD2. The CDR3 region is CSAVELASGRHEQFF. The CDR3, as DNA: TGCAGTGCGGTGGAATTGGCTAGCGGGAGGCATGAGCAGTTCTTC.